This T cell receptor (beta chain) was identified during a study of T-cell memory formation after mild COVID-19. Study at large: Most TCR clusters belonged to a single donor.

This clonotype was seen a handful of times. The antigen remains undetermined. Sample barcodes and UMIs were carried by the TCR alpha and TCR beta cDNA libraries that 5'RACE generated with constant-segment primers. TCRdb independently ran MiXCR on the 5' RACE reads; one entry per CDR3 protein. The top ten clones hold under 25% of a sample with hundreds of thousands of distinct CDR3 sequences, 15% to 20% of them seen once. With 5 bases removed from V and 7 bases from J, the gap between germline ends came to 12 bases. The CDR3 loop spans 13 amino acids. Notes on the study in general: Some clones that responded were present in memory (sampled pre-infection), which suggests cross-reactive memory joined.

The sequencing input was PBMCs or a T cell subset sorted from them (not recorded which). The chain carries TRBV12-3 or TRBV12-4 and TRBJ2-1; possibly TRBD1 for D (6 bases). This clonotype was sampled from a man between 18 and 29 years old who had mild COVID-19 (a few samples of this study predate the infection). Cell type and time point are not known. The CDR3 protein is CASSGPGANEQFF. The CDR3, as DNA: TGTGCCAGCAGTGGACCAGGGGCTAATGAGCAGTTCTTC.